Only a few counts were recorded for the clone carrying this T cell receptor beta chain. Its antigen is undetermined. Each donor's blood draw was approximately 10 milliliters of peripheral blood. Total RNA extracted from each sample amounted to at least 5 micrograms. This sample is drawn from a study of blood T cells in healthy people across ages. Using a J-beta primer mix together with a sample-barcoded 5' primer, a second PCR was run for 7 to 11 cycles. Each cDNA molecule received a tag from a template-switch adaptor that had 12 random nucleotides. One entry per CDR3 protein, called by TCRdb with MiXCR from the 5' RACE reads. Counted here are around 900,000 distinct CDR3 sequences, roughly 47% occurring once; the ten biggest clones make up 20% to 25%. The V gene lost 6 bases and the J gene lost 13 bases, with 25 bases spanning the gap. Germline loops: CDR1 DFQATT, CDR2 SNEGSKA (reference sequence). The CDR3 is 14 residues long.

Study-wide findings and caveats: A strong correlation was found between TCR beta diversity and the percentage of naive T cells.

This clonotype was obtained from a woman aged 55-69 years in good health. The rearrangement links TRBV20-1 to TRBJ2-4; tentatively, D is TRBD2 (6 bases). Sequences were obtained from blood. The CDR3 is CSAGPRRDSQEQYF. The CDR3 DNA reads TGCAGTGCCGGGCCGCGGCGGGATTCTCAAGAGCAGTACTTC.